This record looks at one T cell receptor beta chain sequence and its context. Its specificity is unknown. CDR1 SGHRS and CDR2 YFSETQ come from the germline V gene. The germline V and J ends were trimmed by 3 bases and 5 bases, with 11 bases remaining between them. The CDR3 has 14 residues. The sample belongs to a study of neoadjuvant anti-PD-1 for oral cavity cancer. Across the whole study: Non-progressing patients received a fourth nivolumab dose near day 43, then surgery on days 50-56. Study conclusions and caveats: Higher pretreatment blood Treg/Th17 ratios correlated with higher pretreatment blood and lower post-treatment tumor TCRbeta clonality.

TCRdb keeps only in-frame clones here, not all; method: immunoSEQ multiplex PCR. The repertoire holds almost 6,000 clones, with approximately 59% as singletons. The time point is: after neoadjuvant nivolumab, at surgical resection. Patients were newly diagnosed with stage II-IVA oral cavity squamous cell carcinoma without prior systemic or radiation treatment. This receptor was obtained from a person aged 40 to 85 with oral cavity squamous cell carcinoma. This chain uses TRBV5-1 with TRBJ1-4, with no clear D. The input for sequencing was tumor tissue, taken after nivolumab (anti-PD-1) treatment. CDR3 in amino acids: CASSYKARNEKLFF. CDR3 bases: TGCGCCAGCAGCTACAAAGCTCGGAATGAAAAACTGTTTTTT.